The 11 T cell receptor beta chains listed next were all sequenced from one sample in a study of T cell responses to AZD1222 COVID-19 vaccine. Clones were sequenced by immunoSEQ multiplex PCR, and TCRdb holds only the in-frame ones, with some missing. The data hold tens of thousands of clones, with around nine tenths observed a single time. The sample in question was peripheral blood, obtained on day 0 of MenACWY control vaccination. Receptors originate from an adult in good health.

The CDR3 protein is CASSLARDNSGANVLTF. CDR3 in DNA: TGTGCCAGCAGCTTGGCCAGGGACAACTCTGGGGCCAACGTCCTGACTTTC. The chain recombines TRBV5-6 with TRBJ2-6, with D perhaps TRBD1 (6 bases). The V end was cut by 0 bases, the J end by 0 bases, with 10 bases between. Germline CDR1 is SGHDT and CDR2 is YYEEEE. CDR3 length: 17 amino acids.

As for this clone: Compared with germline, one end of the junction differs, possibly owing to a read error. CDR3 DNA sequence: TGTGCTAGCAGCTTAGTCTCCGGGACTCTGCAAGAGACCCAGTACTTC. It encodes CASSLVSGTLQETQYF. The chain employs TRBV7-7 and TRBJ2-5; TRBD2 might be the D (6 bases). The CDR3 extends over 16 amino acids. Germline V gene lookup returns CDR1 SSHAT and CDR2 FNYEAQ (reference sequence).

This chain links TRBV21-1 with TRBJ2-3; TRBD1 was called by the table and not checked on the DNA. TRBV21-1 is labeled a pseudogene. This CDR3 region has 17 residues. CDR3 amino acids: CASSKRPRDRVTDTQYF. DNA for the CDR3: TGTGCCAGCAGCAAAAGGCCCAGGGACAGGGTGACAGATACGCAGTATTTT.

The table lists this clone with a count of one. V gene TRBV25-1 combines with J gene TRBJ1-2; D might be TRBD1 (6 bases). Germline loops: CDR1 MGHDK, CDR2 SYGVNS. Trimming removed 4 bases from V and 6 bases from J, with 15 bases in between. CDR3 size: 14 residues. CDR3 loop: CASSGLQGPDGYTF. In nucleotides, the CDR3 is TGTGCCAGCAGTGGGCTTCAGGGGCCGGATGGCTACACCTTC.

This chain connects TRBV3-1 (or the pseudogene TRBV3-2) to TRBJ1-1; tentatively, D is TRBD1 (6 bases). Trimming removed 5 bases at V and 5 bases at J, with 15 bases between. The CDR3 consists of 14 residues. Germline assignment: CDR1 LGHDT and CDR2 YNNKEL (reference sequence). The CDR3 loop reads CASSVTGTRTEAFF. In DNA, the CDR3 is TGTGCCAGCAGCGTCACCGGGACAAGAACTGAAGCTTTCTTT.

V usage is TRBV5-1 and J usage is TRBJ2-1; TRBD2 matches 11 bases. Trimming cost V 4 bases and J 3 bases; bases outside gene matches: 3. CDR3 length: 15 amino acids. The germline CDR1 and CDR2 sequences are SGHRS and YFSETQ. The CDR3 reads CASSPGTSGYNEQFF. The CDR3, as DNA: TGCGCCAGCAGCCCAGGGACTAGCGGCTACAATGAGCAGTTCTTC.

The genes are TRBV28 and TRBJ1-6; no definite D call. CDR3 length equals 13 residues. CDR1 MDHEN and CDR2 SYDVKM come from the germline V gene. Trimming took off 5 bases at V and 5 bases at J, with 7 bases between the two ends. The CDR3 DNA reads TGTGCCAGCAGTAGGGTGGATAATTCACCCCTCCACTTT. Protein sequence: CASSRVDNSPLHF. Based on the CDR3 plus reference TRBV28 and TRBJ1-6, the full variable domain is DVKVTQSSRYLVKRTGEKVFLECVQDMDHENMFWYRQDPGLGLRLIYFSYDVKMKEKGDIPEGYSVSREKKERFSLILESASTNQTSMYLCASSRVDNSPLHFGNGTRLTVT.

This chain connects TRBV4-1 to TRBJ2-7; D uncertain. V was trimmed by 2 bases and J by 5 bases, leaving 10 bases between them. CDR3 length equals 13 residues. Germline V CDR1 and CDR2: MGHRA, YSYEKL. The CDR3 is CASSQRRYHEQYF. The CDR3 coding sequence is TGCGCCAGCAGCCAACGAAGATACCACGAGCAGTACTTC.

The genes are TRBV24-1 and TRBJ2-2; D tentatively reads TRBD1 or TRBD2 (5 bases each). V lost 3 bases to trimming and J lost 1 base, with 8 bases between them. CDR3 length: 15 residues. CDR1 KGHDR and CDR2 SFDVKD come from the germline V gene. CDR3 bases: TGTGCCACCAGTGATCGGGACCGGAACACCGGGGAGCTGTTTTTT. This encodes CATSDRDRNTGELFF.

This chain connects TRBV20-1 to TRBJ2-3; D gene uncertain. The germline gives CDR1 DFQATT, CDR2 SNEGSKA (reference sequence). V shed 3 bases and J shed 4 bases, with 5 bases lying between them. This CDR3 is built from 11 residues. The CDR3 DNA is TGCAGTGCTAGGCCCGCAGATACGCAGTATTTT. The encoded protein is CSARPADTQYF.

V and J are TRBV7-2 and TRBJ1-1; TRBD1 might be the D (5 bases). Germline V gene lookup returns CDR1 SGHTA and CDR2 FQGNSA. The V end was cut by 6 bases, the J end by 4 bases, with 12 bases between. CDR3 length equals 13 residues. The DNA for the CDR3 is TGTGCCAGCAGTGGCGGGGGGTTCACTGAAGCTTTCTTT. It is translated as CASSGGGFTEAFF.